Sequencing of this T cell receptor (beta chain) was carried out in a study of T cell responses to AZD1222 COVID-19 vaccine. Trimming left V 5 bases short and J 7 bases short, with 17 bases between. The CDR3 has 15 amino acids. Germline V gene data show CDR1 as SGHTA and CDR2 as FQGNSA. Using immunoSEQ multiplex PCR, the repertoire was profiled, and TCRdb retains in-frame clones only, with some absent. The sample has roughly 110,000 clones; approximately 90% are singletons. The sample in question was peripheral blood, obtained 28 days after the second AZD1222 dose. The chain couples TRBV7-2 to TRBJ2-2; tentative D call: TRBD1 (5 bases). The source is an adult who received the AZD1222 COVID-19 vaccine. CDR3 sequence (DNA): TGTGCCAGCAGCCAGGGTCGAGTTAGTAACGGGGAGCTGTTTTTT. Protein: CASSQGRVSNGELFF.